This T cell receptor beta chain was captured by sequencing in a study of blood T cells in healthy people across ages. Broader study findings: It was not known whether donors were CMV positive (a possible confounder of expanded clonotype changes). Both higher diversity and more naive CD4+ cells marked long-lived donors when set against aged donors.

Each donor's blood draw was 8.5 to 10 milliliters of peripheral blood. To note about this clonotype: Antigen: not known.

A J-beta primer mix and a sample-barcoded 5' primer were used in a second PCR of about 7 to 12 cycles. MiXCR was run by TCRdb on the 5' RACE reads, yielding one entry per CDR3 protein. This sample has over a million distinct CDR3 sequences; 40% to 45% occur once, and the top ten carry about 20%. The CDR3 loop spans 14 amino acids. V lost 6 bases and J 6 bases, leaving 18 bases between the germline ends. Germline CDR1 and CDR2: SNHLY and FYNNEI. The sequenced material came from blood. The sequence came from a woman in her fifties or sixties in good health. The V gene is TRBV2, the J gene TRBJ2-7; D perhaps matches TRBD1 (5 bases). The CDR3 region is CASRLIVTGSEQYF. CDR3 DNA sequence: TGTGCCAGCAGACTAATAGTAACAGGCAGCGAGCAGTACTTC.